This is a list of T cell receptor beta chains from one sample in a study of blood T cell repertoires in COVID-19. Using immunoSEQ multiplex PCR, the repertoire was profiled, and TCRdb retains in-frame clones only, with some absent. This table holds around 30,000 clones, over 75% found once. The sequencing input was peripheral blood. The receptors derive from a man in his 60s with active COVID-19. CDR3s include the opening cysteine and the closing phenylalanine or tryptophan. The order of the fields is J gene, V gene, D gene, CDR3 protein. D genes are given only for firm matches.

J: TRBJ2-1
V: TRBV9
D: NA
CDR3: CASSVASASYNEQFF

J: TRBJ1-1
V: TRBV7-3
D: TRBD1
CDR3: CASSLRAGTGDRATEAFF

J: TRBJ2-1
V: TRBV18
D: TRBD1
CDR3: CASSPTGADNEQFF

J: TRBJ2-1
V: TRBV5-8
D: NA
CDR3: CASSLEGGAGAYNEQFF

J: TRBJ1-4
V: TRBV5-1
D: TRBD1
CDR3: CASSAGQGAHEKLFF

J: TRBJ1-4
V: TRBV15
D: TRBD1
CDR3: CATSRALTGYLGLREKLFF

J: TRBJ1-2
V: TRBV12-5
D: NA
CDR3: CASGLDRERSYGYTF

J: TRBJ2-1
V: TRBV24-1
D: TRBD2
CDR3: CATRGTSGNSYNEQFF

J: TRBJ1-5
V: TRBV3-1/TRBV3-2
D: TRBD1
CDR3: CASSPSKDRGNQPQHF

J: TRBJ2-5
V: TRBV2
D: TRBD1
CDR3: CASFNRGQQETQYF

J: TRBJ1-1
V: TRBV28
D: TRBD1
CDR3: CASSLRTGGLNTEAFF

J: TRBJ1-5
V: TRBV7-9
D: NA
CDR3: CASSLILQGSDNQPQHF

J: TRBJ2-1
V: TRBV6-5
D: TRBD2
CDR3: CASSYWSGRALNEQFF

J: TRBJ2-3
V: TRBV5-5
D: NA
CDR3: CASSLTGWADTQYF

J: TRBJ2-1
V: TRBV5-1
D: NA
CDR3: CASSLPTGRNEQFF

J: TRBJ2-1
V: TRBV20-1
D: TRBD2
CDR3: CSASGGLAGYNEQFF

J: TRBJ2-2
V: TRBV6-6
D: NA
CDR3: CASSPITGELFF

J: TRBJ2-1
V: TRBV6-5
D: TRBD1
CDR3: CASPRQGAWDEQFF

J: TRBJ1-2
V: TRBV5-4
D: TRBD1
CDR3: CASSLGTGFYGYTF

J: TRBJ1-5
V: TRBV27
D: NA
CDR3: CASSLTRTAQPQHF

J: TRBJ2-1
V: TRBV14
D: TRBD2
CDR3: CASSQDWSGSSYNEQFF

J: TRBJ2-3
V: TRBV13
D: TRBD2
CDR3: CASSLVAAGASVDTQYF

J: TRBJ1-1
V: TRBV6-1
D: NA
CDR3: CASSEGGGRENKAFF

J: TRBJ1-5
V: TRBV6-5
D: NA
CDR3: CASTEPRRGNQPQHF

J: TRBJ2-3
V: TRBV28
D: NA
CDR3: CASSSALHRSSTDTQYF

J: TRBJ2-1
V: TRBV18
D: TRBD2
CDR3: CASSTTNGGRGEQFF

J: TRBJ2-3
V: TRBV7-8
D: NA
CDR3: CASSQWTQLGTDTQYF

J: TRBJ2-1
V: TRBV6-1
D: TRBD2
CDR3: CASSEGGRDNEQFF

J: TRBJ2-7
V: TRBV6-2/TRBV6-3
D: NA
CDR3: CASSESGNLYEQYF